This TCR beta chain comes out of a study of T cell clonotyping in hematopoietic cell transplantation. The data were produced by immunoSEQ multiplex PCR, yet TCRdb's version contains in-frame clones alone and is incomplete. The sample yields around 7,000 clones, 80% to 90% seen once. The germline V gene has CDR1 SGHNT and CDR2 YYREEE (reference sequence). The CDR3 runs 16 residues. The V and J ends lost 0 bases and 3 bases, in that order; junction bases with no gene match: 2. Time point described: recipient sample about 28 days before transplant, after cytoreduction. This chain uses TRBV5-4 with TRBJ2-5; 13 nucleotides match TRBD2. The clonotype comes from a man between 25 and 39 years old with acute myeloid leukemia. Some clones in this sample may be carry-over from other donors' samples. The input for sequencing was peripheral blood mononuclear cells, taken before stem cell transplant. DNA for the CDR3: TGTGCCAGCAGCTTGGGACTAGCGGGAGGAAAAGAGACCCAGTACTTC. It encodes CASSLGLAGGKETQYF.